A single sample is the source of the 9 T cell receptor beta chains below, sequenced in a study of shared clonotypes between healthy human individuals. The data were produced by immunoSEQ multiplex PCR, yet TCRdb's version contains in-frame clones alone and is incomplete. The repertoire has roughly 2.2 million clones, just under 95% of them found once; the top ten carry roughly 0.34%. The sequencing sample was made of naive CD4+ T cells from PBMCs. Specified subset: CD45RA+ positively selected. These receptor sequences come from a man between 18 and 35 years old in good health. Some clones in this sample may be carry-over from other donors' samples.

The rearrangement links TRBV6-5 to TRBJ2-3; the D is unclear. The V gene lost 6 bases and the J gene lost 6 bases, with 13 bases spanning the gap. The CDR3 has 13 residues. In germline, CDR1 is MNHEY, CDR2 SVGAGI. CDR3 sequence (DNA): TGTGCCAGCAGAAACCGGGCCGCTGATACGCAGTATTTT. Translating it yields CASRNRAADTQYF.

This clone turned up a few times. The rearrangement uses TRBV5-1 and TRBJ1-1; D is unclear. The ends were cut back, 0 bases at V and 1 base at J, with 7 bases in the middle. The length of the CDR3 is 14 residues. CDR1 is SGHRS, CDR2 YFSETQ, per germline. In DNA form, the CDR3 reads TGCGCCAGCAGCTTGGCCTCTTCGAACACTGAAGCTTTCTTT. Its translation is CASSLASSNTEAFF.

The table lists this clone with a few counts. One end of the junction does not line up with germline, which may come from a read error. J is TRBJ1-1 and V is TRBV6-5; weak D call: TRBD1 (6 bases). CDR1 and CDR2 from the germline V gene are MNHEY and SVGAGI. This CDR3 has 12 amino acids. This chain's CDR3 is CASSPRTGKVVF. In DNA form, the CDR3 reads TGTGCCAGCAGTCCCCGTACAGGGAAGGTAGTCTTT.

This chain uses TRBV5-1 with TRBJ2-7, with 8 bases identical to TRBD2. This CDR3 region has 14 residues. J gave up 2 bases and V 6 bases, and 7 bases lay outside the gene matches. Germline lookup yields CDR1 SGHRS and CDR2 YFSETQ. The CDR3 reads CASKTSATPYEQYF. The CDR3 nucleotides are TGCGCCAGCAAGACTAGCGCAACACCCTACGAGCAGTACTTC.

This clone was detected only once. The chain links TRBV4-1 to TRBJ2-1; 12 bases match TRBD2. V was clipped by 2 bases and J by 7 bases; unmatched bases: 3. Germline CDR1 reads MGHRA; CDR2 reads YSYEKL. The CDR3 runs 15 residues. This CDR3 is CASSQRLAGDNEQFF. For the CDR3, the DNA is TGCGCCAGCAGCCAACGACTAGCGGGAGATAATGAGCAGTTCTTC.

The chain is built from TRBV6-5 and TRBJ2-2; D gene unclear. The CDR3 has 15 amino acids. Germline lookup yields CDR1 MNHEY and CDR2 SVGAGI. The V gene lost 2 bases and the J gene lost 1 base, with 8 bases spanning the gap. The CDR3, as DNA: TGTGCCAGCAGTTACAGGACCCAGAACACCGGGGAGCTGTTTTTT. This translates into CASSYRTQNTGELFF.

The gene calls are TRBV5-4 and TRBJ2-3; TRBD1 matches 10 bases. V lost 5 bases and J lost 6; bases outside the gene matches: 9. The CDR3 consists of 15 residues. Germline CDR1 reads SGHNT; CDR2 reads YYREEE (reference sequence). The CDR3 bases are TGTGCCAGCAGGTCCGGGACAGGGGTGGTCGATACGCAGTATTTT. This translates into CASRSGTGVVDTQYF.

The chain employs TRBV11-2 and TRBJ2-1; 9 bases agree with TRBD2. Trimming at V came to 8 bases and at J to 6 bases, leaving 11 bases not matched to a gene. The germline V gene encodes CDR1 SGHAT and CDR2 FQNNGV. The CDR3 totals 15 residues. CDR3 protein: CASEEDLAGRNEQFF. CDR3 nucleotides: TGTGCCAGCGAAGAAGACCTAGCGGGACGCAATGAGCAGTTCTTC.

The chain couples TRBV25-1 to TRBJ1-2; the match to TRBD1 covers 7 bases. The length of the CDR3 is 16 residues. Germline assignment: CDR1 MGHDK and CDR2 SYGVNS. Germline trimming cut 3 bases from V and 5 bases from J; bases unmatched to any gene: 12. The DNA of the CDR3 is TGTGCCAGCAGTGAGGAGGTTAAGGGGGCAGGTTATGGCTACACCTTC. This encodes CASSEEVKGAGYGYTF.